Reported below is one T cell receptor beta chain. What it binds is not known. The data belong to a study of human T cells and chemical hapten exposure. Time point: patch test 1, 2 weeks after DPC sensitization. Treatment reported: therapeutic diphenylcyclopropenone sensitization with weekly scalp DPC. Notes on the study in general: The formation of large CDR3 similarity clusters by expanded TCRs significantly exceeded that of controls.

Within the library, unique molecular identifiers were attached to each individual cDNA molecule. Original processing methods: A per-sample median of around 100,000 TCRs was observed, with a range of about 23,224 to 750,000. TCRdb ran MiXCR on the RACE reads and lists one entry per CDR3 protein. For this entry, the V and J calls and clone size follow TCRdb and not the study's own pipeline. The table lists some 79,000 distinct CDR3 sequences, roughly 7.2% of them singletons. From germline, CDR1 is MGHDK and CDR2 SYGVNS. Trimming removed 4 bases at V and 3 bases at J, with 16 bases between. This CDR3 comprises 15 residues.

The clonotype originates from a woman aged 25 to 39 with alopecia areata. Some clones in this sample may be carry-over from other donors' samples. This chain links TRBV25-1 with TRBJ2-7; D gene unclear. The specimen comprised whole blood, sampled in connection with sensitization to the hapten diphenylcyclopropenone (DPC). The CDR3 loop reads CASSVSGATYYEQYF. CDR3 in DNA: TGTGCCAGCAGTGTTTCAGGCGCTACTTACTACGAGCAGTACTTC.